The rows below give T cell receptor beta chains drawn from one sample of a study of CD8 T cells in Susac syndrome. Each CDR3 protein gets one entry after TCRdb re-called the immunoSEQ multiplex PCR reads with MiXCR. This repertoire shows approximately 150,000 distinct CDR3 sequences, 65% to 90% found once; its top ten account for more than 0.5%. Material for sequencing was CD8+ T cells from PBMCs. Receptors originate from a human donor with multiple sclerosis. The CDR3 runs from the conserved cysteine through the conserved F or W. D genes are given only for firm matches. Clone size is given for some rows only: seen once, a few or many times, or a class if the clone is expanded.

cdr3_aa: CASSSLAYNEQFF
cdr3_nt: TGTGCCAGCAGTTCCCTGGCCTACAATGAGCAGTTCTTC
j_call: TRBJ2-1
clone_size: .
v_call: TRBV12-3/TRBV12-4
d_call: .

cdr3_aa: CASSESGELFF
cdr3_nt: TGTGCCAGCAGTGAATCCGGGGAGCTGTTTTTT
j_call: TRBJ2-2
clone_size: few
v_call: TRBV6-1
d_call: .

cdr3_aa: CASSQAAGWGLSNQPQHF
cdr3_nt: TGCGCCAGCAGCCAAGCTGCTGGGTGGGGGCTTAGCAATCAGCCCCAGCATTTT
j_call: TRBJ1-5
clone_size: .
v_call: TRBV4-1
d_call: .

cdr3_aa: CASPSGRDSTDTQYF
cdr3_nt: TGTGCCAGCCCCTCTGGGCGGGATAGCACAGATACGCAGTATTTT
j_call: TRBJ2-3
clone_size: .
v_call: TRBV6-1
d_call: .

cdr3_aa: CASSYDYPGTGADTQYF
cdr3_nt: TGTGCCAGCAGTTACGATTATCCCGGGACAGGGGCAGATACGCAGTATTTT
j_call: TRBJ2-3
clone_size: .
v_call: TRBV6-5
d_call: TRBD1

cdr3_aa: CASSTSLGYNEQFF
cdr3_nt: TGTGCCAGCAGTACCTCCCTGGGGTACAATGAGCAGTTCTTC
j_call: TRBJ2-1
clone_size: once
v_call: TRBV27
d_call: .

cdr3_aa: CASSSGTGGYGYTF
cdr3_nt: TGTGCCAGCAGCTCAGGGACAGGGGGCTATGGCTACACCTTC
j_call: TRBJ1-2
clone_size: .
v_call: TRBV7-9
d_call: TRBD1

cdr3_aa: CASSFPGGAGELFF
cdr3_nt: TGTGCCAGCAGTTTCCCCGGAGGCGCCGGGGAGCTGTTTTTT
j_call: TRBJ2-2
clone_size: .
v_call: TRBV12-3/TRBV12-4
d_call: .

cdr3_aa: CASSLQGEAFF
cdr3_nt: TGTGCCAGCAGCTTGCAGGGTGAAGCTTTCTTT
j_call: TRBJ1-1
clone_size: .
v_call: TRBV7-9
d_call: .

cdr3_aa: CATSREDSPFPGQYTGANVLTF
cdr3_nt: TGTGCCACCAGCAGAGAGGACTCCCCGTTTCCTGGACAGTATACTGGGGCCAACGTCCTGACTTTC
j_call: TRBJ2-6
clone_size: .
v_call: TRBV15
d_call: .

cdr3_aa: CASSSDGTDTQYF
cdr3_nt: TGTGCCAGCTCTTCAGACGGAACAGATACGCAGTATTTT
j_call: TRBJ2-3
clone_size: .
v_call: TRBV28
d_call: .

cdr3_aa: CASSLRLGNQPQHF
cdr3_nt: TGTGCCAGTAGCCTACGGTTGGGGAATCAGCCCCAGCATTTT
j_call: TRBJ1-5
clone_size: .
v_call: TRBV19
d_call: .

cdr3_aa: CATSSGVEAFF
cdr3_nt: TGTGCCACCAGTTCGGGAGTCGAAGCTTTCTTT
j_call: TRBJ1-1
clone_size: .
v_call: TRBV24-1
d_call: .

cdr3_aa: CASRPPEGAGNIQYF
cdr3_nt: TGTGCCAGCAGACCCCCCGAAGGGGCCGGAAACATTCAGTACTTC
j_call: TRBJ2-4
clone_size: .
v_call: TRBV7-8
d_call: .

cdr3_aa: CASGLDPQERGYTF
cdr3_nt: TGTGCTAGTGGTCTGGATCCCCAGGAGCGTGGCTACACCTTC
j_call: TRBJ1-2
clone_size: .
v_call: TRBV12-5
d_call: .

cdr3_aa: CASSEGQGEAGEAFF
cdr3_nt: TGTGCCAGTAGTGAAGGACAGGGTGAGGCGGGTGAAGCTTTCTTT
j_call: TRBJ1-1
clone_size: once
v_call: TRBV19
d_call: TRBD1